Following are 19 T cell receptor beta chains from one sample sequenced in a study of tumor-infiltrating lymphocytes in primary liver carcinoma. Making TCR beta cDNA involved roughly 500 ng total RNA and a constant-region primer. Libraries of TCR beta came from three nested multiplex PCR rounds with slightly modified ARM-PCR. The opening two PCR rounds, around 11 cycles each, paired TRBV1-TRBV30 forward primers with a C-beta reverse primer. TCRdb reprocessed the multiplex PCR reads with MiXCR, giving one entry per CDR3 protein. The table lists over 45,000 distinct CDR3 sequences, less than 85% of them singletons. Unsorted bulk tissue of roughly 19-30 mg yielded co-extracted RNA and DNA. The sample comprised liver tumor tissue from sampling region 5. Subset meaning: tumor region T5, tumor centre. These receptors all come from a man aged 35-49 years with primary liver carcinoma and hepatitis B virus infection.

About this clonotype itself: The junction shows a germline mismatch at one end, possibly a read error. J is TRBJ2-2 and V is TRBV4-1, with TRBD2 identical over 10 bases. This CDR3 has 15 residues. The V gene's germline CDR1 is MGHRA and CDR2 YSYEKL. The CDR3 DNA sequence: TGCGCCAGCAGTCTAGCGGGGGATATCACCGGGGAACTGTTTTTT. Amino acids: CASSLAGDITGELFF.

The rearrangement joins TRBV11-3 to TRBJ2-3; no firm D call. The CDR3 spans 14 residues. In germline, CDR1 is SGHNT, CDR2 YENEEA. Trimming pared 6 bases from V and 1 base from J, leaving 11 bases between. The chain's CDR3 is CASSTCGGTDTQYF. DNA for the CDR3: TGTGCCAGCAGTACATGCGGAGGCACAGATACGCAGTATTTT.

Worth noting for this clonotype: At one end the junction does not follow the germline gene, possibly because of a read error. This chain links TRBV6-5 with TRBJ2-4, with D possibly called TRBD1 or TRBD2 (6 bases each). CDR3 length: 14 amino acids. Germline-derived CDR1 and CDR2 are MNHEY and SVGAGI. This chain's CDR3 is CASSSEGVSATQCF. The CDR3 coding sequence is TGTGCCAGCAGTTCGGAGGGGGTTTCGGCCACTCAGTGCTTC.

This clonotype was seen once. The CDR3 loop reads CASLASGEETQYF. The CDR3 DNA sequence: TGTGCCAGCTTGGCGTCAGGCGAAGAGACCCAGTACTTC. J is TRBJ2-5 and V is TRBV5-4; D not certain. V was cut by 7 bases and J by 3 bases, with 13 bases left in between. Germline CDR1 SGHNT, CDR2 YYREEE (reference sequence). The CDR3 runs 13 residues.

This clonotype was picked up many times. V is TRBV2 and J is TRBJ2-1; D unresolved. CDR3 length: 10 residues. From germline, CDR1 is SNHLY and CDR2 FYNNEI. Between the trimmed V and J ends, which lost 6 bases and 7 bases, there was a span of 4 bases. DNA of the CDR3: TGTGCCAGCAGCGTTAATGAGCAGTTCTTC. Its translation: CASSVNEQFF.

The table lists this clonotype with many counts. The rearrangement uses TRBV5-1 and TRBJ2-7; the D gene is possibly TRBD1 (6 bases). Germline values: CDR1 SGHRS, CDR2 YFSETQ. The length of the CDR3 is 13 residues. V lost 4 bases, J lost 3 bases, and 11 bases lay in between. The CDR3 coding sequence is TGCGCCAGCAGCCCTACAGGGTACTACGAGCAGTACTTC. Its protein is CASSPTGYYEQYF.

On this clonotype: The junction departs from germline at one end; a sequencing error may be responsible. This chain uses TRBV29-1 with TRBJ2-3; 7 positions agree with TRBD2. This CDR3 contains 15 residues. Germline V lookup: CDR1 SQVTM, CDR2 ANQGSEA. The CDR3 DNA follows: TGCAGCGTCCTACTAGCGCGGGGCCGGCCGGATACGCATTATTTT. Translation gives CSVLLARGRPDTHYF.

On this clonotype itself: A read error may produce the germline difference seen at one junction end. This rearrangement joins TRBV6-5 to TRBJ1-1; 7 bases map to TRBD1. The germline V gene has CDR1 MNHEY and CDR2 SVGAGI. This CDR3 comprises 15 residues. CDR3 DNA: TGTGCTAGCAGAGACACCGGGACAGTGAACACCGATGCTTTCTTT. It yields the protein CASRDTGTVNTDAFF.

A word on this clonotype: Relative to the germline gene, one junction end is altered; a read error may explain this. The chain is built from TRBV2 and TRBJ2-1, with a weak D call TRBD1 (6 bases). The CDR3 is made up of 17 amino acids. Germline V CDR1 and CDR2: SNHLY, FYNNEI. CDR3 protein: CASSEKGDDPSHNEQFF. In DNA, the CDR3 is TGTGCCAGCAGTGAAAAGGGGGACGATCCCTCCCACAATGAGCAGTTCTTC.

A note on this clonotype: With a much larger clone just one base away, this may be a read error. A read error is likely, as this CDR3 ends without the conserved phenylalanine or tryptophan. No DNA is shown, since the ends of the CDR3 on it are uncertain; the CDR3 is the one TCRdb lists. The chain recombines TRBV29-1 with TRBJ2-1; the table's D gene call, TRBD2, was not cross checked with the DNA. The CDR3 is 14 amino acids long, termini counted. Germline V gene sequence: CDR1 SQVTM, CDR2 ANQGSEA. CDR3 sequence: CSVPSGVVYNEQLL.

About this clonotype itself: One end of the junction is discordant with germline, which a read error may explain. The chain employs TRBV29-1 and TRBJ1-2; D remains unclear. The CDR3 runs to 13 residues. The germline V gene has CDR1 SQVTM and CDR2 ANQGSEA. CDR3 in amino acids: CNVEAPGVCGYTF. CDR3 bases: TGCAACGTTGAAGCACCAGGAGTTTGTGGTTACACCTTC.

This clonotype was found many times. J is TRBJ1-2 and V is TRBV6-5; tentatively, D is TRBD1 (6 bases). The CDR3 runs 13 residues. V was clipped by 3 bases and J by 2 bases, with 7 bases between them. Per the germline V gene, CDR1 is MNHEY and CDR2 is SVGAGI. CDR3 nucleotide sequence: TGTGCCAGCAGTTATACAGGGAACTATGGCTACACCTTC. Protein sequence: CASSYTGNYGYTF.

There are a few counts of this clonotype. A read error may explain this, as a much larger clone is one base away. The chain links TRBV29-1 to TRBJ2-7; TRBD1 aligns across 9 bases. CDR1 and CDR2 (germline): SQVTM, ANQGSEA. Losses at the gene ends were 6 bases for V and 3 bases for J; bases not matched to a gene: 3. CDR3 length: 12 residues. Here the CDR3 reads CSVVGQGYEQYF. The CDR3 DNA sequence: TGCAGCGTGGTGGGACAGGGCTACGAGCAGTACTTC.

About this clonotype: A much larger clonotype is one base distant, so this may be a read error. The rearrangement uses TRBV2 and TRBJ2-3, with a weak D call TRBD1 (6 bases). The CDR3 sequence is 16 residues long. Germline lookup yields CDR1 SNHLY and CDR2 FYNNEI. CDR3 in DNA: TGTGTCAGCAGTTCCCCAACAGGGATCAGCACAGATACGCAGTATTTT. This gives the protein CVSSSPTGISTDTQYF.

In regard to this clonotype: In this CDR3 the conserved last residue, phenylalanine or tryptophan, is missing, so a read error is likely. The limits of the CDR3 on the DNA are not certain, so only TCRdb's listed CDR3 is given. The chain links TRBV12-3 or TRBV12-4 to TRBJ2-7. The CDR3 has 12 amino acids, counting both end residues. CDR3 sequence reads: CASSLGEYEHYS.

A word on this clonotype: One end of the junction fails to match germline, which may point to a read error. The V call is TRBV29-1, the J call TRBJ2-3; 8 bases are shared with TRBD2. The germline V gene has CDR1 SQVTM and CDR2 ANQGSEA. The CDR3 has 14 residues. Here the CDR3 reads CSASGGPVGDTQYF. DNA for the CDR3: TGCAGCGCTTCGGGAGGGCCGGTGGGGGATACGCAATATTTT.

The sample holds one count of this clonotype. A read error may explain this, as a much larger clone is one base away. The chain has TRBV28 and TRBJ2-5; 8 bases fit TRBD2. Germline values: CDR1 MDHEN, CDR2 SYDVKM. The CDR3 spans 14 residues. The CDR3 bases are TGTGCCAGCAGCCCTTCCGGGAGGGAAGAGGCCCAGTACTTC. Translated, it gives CASSPSGREEAQYF.

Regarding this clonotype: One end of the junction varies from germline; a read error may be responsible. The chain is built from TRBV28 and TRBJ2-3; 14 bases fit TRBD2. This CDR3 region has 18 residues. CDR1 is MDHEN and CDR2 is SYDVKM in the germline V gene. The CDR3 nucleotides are TGTGCCATCAGTCCCGCCCCCGGGACTAGCGGGAGTGGAGATACGCAGTATTTT. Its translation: CAISPAPGTSGSGDTQYF.

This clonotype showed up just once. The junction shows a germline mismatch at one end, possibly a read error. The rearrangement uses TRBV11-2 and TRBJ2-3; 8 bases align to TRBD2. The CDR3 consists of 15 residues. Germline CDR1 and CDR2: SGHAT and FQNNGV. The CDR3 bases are TGTCCCAGCAGCCACACTAGCGGCTTCCGGGATACGCAGTATTTT. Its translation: CPSSHTSGFRDTQYF.